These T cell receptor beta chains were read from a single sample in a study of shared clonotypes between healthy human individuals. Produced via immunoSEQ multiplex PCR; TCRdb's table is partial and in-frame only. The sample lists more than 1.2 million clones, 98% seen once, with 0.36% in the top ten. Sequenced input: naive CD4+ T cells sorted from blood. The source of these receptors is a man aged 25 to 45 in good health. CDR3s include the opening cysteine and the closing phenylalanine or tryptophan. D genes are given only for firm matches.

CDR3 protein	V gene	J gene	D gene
CAISESVPGPQHF	TRBV10-3	TRBJ1-5	-
CASSSQVNIQYF	TRBV11-2	TRBJ2-4	-
CASSLAGRGNTEAFF	TRBV11-2	TRBJ1-1	-
CASSSGGARTDTQYF	TRBV5-1	TRBJ2-3	TRBD2
CASSLQGLTDTQYF	TRBV5-1	TRBJ2-3	-
CASSYETLSGEQYF	TRBV6-5	TRBJ2-7	-
CASSLSLAQIETQYF	TRBV28	TRBJ2-5	-
CASSEISGPYNEQFF	TRBV6-1	TRBJ2-1	-
CASSTDGNTGELFF	TRBV11-3	TRBJ2-2	-
CASSFKSYNEQFF	TRBV5-4	TRBJ2-1	-
CASSLAWGKDTQYF	TRBV11-2	TRBJ2-3	-
CASSLPGQGDISYGYTF	TRBV19	TRBJ1-2	TRBD1
CASSLDLARIQETQYF	TRBV5-5	TRBJ2-5	-
CASKSTAQNYGYTF	TRBV6-4	TRBJ1-2	-
CASSQDGGGELFF	TRBV4-3	TRBJ2-2	-
CASSRWGREASYEQYF	TRBV18	TRBJ2-7	TRBD2
CASSPAGTGGLGQYF	TRBV18	TRBJ2-7	TRBD1
CASSLWGLESTDTQYF	TRBV28	TRBJ2-3	TRBD2
CASSLDRVQPQHF	TRBV5-6	TRBJ1-5	-
CASSERGWATGETQYF	TRBV25-1	TRBJ2-5	-
CASSGGQQETQYF	TRBV9	TRBJ2-5	TRBD1
CASREQGLSYEQYF	TRBV28	TRBJ2-7	-
CATINDPTGGSSYEQYF	TRBV27	TRBJ2-7	TRBD1
CASSIRDRGQNEQFF	TRBV4-1	TRBJ2-1	TRBD1
CAWSRGQLQETQYF	TRBV30	TRBJ2-5	TRBD1
CASRSSSGYEQYF	TRBV27	TRBJ2-7	-
CASSVVAAFTGELFF	TRBV9	TRBJ2-2	-
CASSLTSGRHEQYF	TRBV11-2	TRBJ2-7	TRBD2
CATSRDSGQIRATEAFF	TRBV15	TRBJ1-1	TRBD1
CASSVIPGTDTQYF	TRBV6-1	TRBJ2-3	-
CASSGRDTIYF	TRBV10-3	TRBJ1-3	-
CASSPFSGSQETQYF	TRBV25-1	TRBJ2-5	-
CSVGTSNQPQHF	TRBV29-1	TRBJ1-5	-
CASSRPGTGSPREQYF	TRBV10-2	TRBJ2-7	TRBD1
CASSPQPGNQPQHF	TRBV18	TRBJ1-5	-
CASSLEGGEQYF	TRBV5-5	TRBJ2-7	-
CASSPPRDRDTDTQYF	TRBV18	TRBJ2-3	TRBD1
CASSETGRHYEQYF	TRBV10-1	TRBJ2-7	-
CASSYHSGSGSYEQYF	TRBV6-6	TRBJ2-7	TRBD2
CASSLAGTGEGTYEQYF	TRBV7-9	TRBJ2-7	TRBD1